This TCR beta chain was identified during a study of OX40 agonist ivuxolimab in advanced cancers. Study observations and caveats: Partial responders receiving 0.1-3.0 mg/kg showed among the lowest clonal expansion.

The CDR3 totals 15 residues. V lost 1 base, J lost 3 bases, and 13 bases lay in between. Germline-derived CDR1 and CDR2 are KGHSH and LQKENI. About this clone: Its matching antigen is unknown.

Libraries were prepared by immunoSEQ multiplex PCR; TCRdb keeps only in-frame clonotypes and omits some of them. This sample has 50,000 or so clones, with 90% to 95% found just once. Sequenced here: CD4+ or CD8+ T cells sorted from blood, sampled in a trial of the OX40 agonist ivuxolimab. The V call is TRBV18, the J call TRBJ2-7; a possible D gene is TRBD2 (5 bases). The receptor was derived from an adult with an advanced solid tumor such as melanoma, head and neck, liver or kidney cancer. CDR3 in DNA: TGTGCCAGCTCACCACGCAGCGAAGGAGGCTACGAGCAGTACTTC. Translating gives CASSPRSEGGYEQYF.